These 21 T cell receptor beta chains were sequenced from one sample in a study of spatial heterogeneity in lung cancer. Study-wide results and caveats: Intratumoral expanded alpha and beta TCR counts were found to track tumor mutation counts.

As to time point: sample taken at primary tumor resection. For these receptors, no antigen is known. TCRdb fed the 5' RACE reads into MiXCR, producing one record per CDR3 protein. The sample has 12,000 to 15,000 distinct CDR3 sequences, 6.5% to 8% seen once. The sample in question was lung tumor tissue, obtained at surgery. All receptors come from a male donor with early-stage non-small cell lung cancer.

The rearrangement joins TRBV18 to TRBJ2-5, with D unclear. CDR3 size: 12 residues. V lost 5 bases and J lost 5, with 9 bases in between. Per germline, CDR1 KGHSH and CDR2 LQKENI. Here the CDR3 reads CASSSQTETQYF. CDR3 nucleotides: TGTGCCAGCTCATCTCAAACGGAGACCCAGTACTTC.

This clonotype ranks as medium-sized. The genes are TRBV9 and TRBJ2-7; D is ambiguous. Germline V gives CDR1 SGDLS, CDR2 YYNGEE. With 0 bases removed from V and 2 bases from J, the gap between germline ends came to 9 bases. The CDR3 has 14 residues. The CDR3 here is CASSVGQQTYEQYF. DNA of the CDR3: TGTGCCAGCAGCGTAGGGCAGCAGACCTACGAGCAGTACTTC.

This clonotype was counted between two and nine times. The gene calls are TRBV7-2 and TRBJ2-6; D is uncertain. This CDR3 is built from 15 residues. Deletions cut 6 bases from V and 3 bases from J, with 12 bases between. CDR1 is SGHTA, CDR2 FQGNSA, per germline. Here the CDR3 DNA reads TGTGCCAGCAGTCCTCCTCCGATTGGGGCCAACGTCCTGACTTTC. Protein product: CASSPPPIGANVLTF.

The chain is built from TRBV6-5 and TRBJ2-7; 7 nucleotides agree with TRBD1. The CDR3 runs to 14 residues. V trimming: 2 bases; J trimming: 3 bases; junction bases outside the gene matches: 4. Germline CDR1 MNHEY, CDR2 SVGAGI. CDR3: CASSYGQADYEQYF. CDR3 nucleotide sequence: TGTGCCAGCAGTTACGGACAGGCGGACTACGAGCAGTACTTC.

This clonotype appeared many times. The chain recombines TRBV4-1 with TRBJ2-3; D may be TRBD2 (6 bases). V was pared by 0 bases and J by 4 bases, with 14 bases between. The germline gives CDR1 MGHRA, CDR2 YSYEKL. The CDR3 totals 16 residues. CDR3 coding DNA: TGCGCCAGCAGCCAAGACGGCGGGATATCCGCAGATACGCAGTATTTT. Amino acid sequence: CASSQDGGISADTQYF.

This sequence joins TRBV6-5 and TRBJ1-5, with a weak D call TRBD1 (5 bases). Trimming shortened V by 2 bases and J by 3 bases, and 17 bases separated the two germline ends. The CDR3 is 17 residues long. Germline CDR1 MNHEY, CDR2 SVGAGI. The DNA for the CDR3 is TGTGCCAGCAGTTACCCTTATCCCCGGGGGATCAATCAGCCCCAGCATTTT. Translation gives CASSYPYPRGINQPQHF.

V and J are TRBV7-8 and TRBJ2-7; 13 positions match TRBD2. CDR1 is SGHVS and CDR2 is FQNEAQ in the germline V gene. This CDR3 is 18 amino acids long. V shed 4 bases, J shed 6 bases, and the junction held 15 bases outside the gene matches. The CDR3 reads CASSSRLAGGPPLREQYF. Here the CDR3 DNA reads TGTGCCAGCAGCTCGCGACTAGCGGGAGGCCCACCTTTACGCGAGCAGTACTTC.

This clonotype was counted many times. The V call is TRBV7-2, the J call TRBJ2-5; D not resolved. V was pared by 5 bases and J by 4 bases, with 8 bases between. The CDR3 totals 12 residues. Germline assignment: CDR1 SGHTA and CDR2 FQGNSA. CDR3 coding DNA: TGTGCCAGCAGCCCGGGTACAGAGACCCAGTACTTC. Translating gives CASSPGTETQYF.

The genes are TRBV6-4 and TRBJ2-5; weak D call: TRBD2 (6 bases). V lost 6 bases to trimming and J lost 4 bases, with 12 bases between them. This CDR3 is built from 13 residues. Germline V CDR1 and CDR2: MRHNA, SNTAGT. Here the CDR3 reads CASSSTRPETQYF. The CDR3 nucleotides read TGTGCCAGCAGCTCGACTAGACCAGAGACCCAGTACTTC.

This clonotype was detected only a few times. The gene calls are TRBV7-8 and TRBJ2-5; D call uncertain. Germline V gene data show CDR1 as SGHVS and CDR2 as FQNEAQ. The V end lost 4 bases, the J end lost 7 bases, and 10 bases lay between the germline ends. The CDR3 is 12 residues long. The CDR3 bases are TGTGCCAGCAGCTCACCCTCGGGGACCCAGTACTTC. Translation gives CASSSPSGTQYF.

This clonotype was counted only a few times. This chain links TRBV12-3 or TRBV12-4 with TRBJ2-2, with TRBD1 identical over 7 bases. Trimming took 5 bases from V and 8 from J; bases not matched to a gene: 8. The CDR3 length is 14 residues. This CDR3 reads CASSVQGSPGELFF. As DNA, the CDR3 is TGTGCCAGCAGTGTACAGGGGTCTCCGGGGGAGCTGTTTTTT.

This clonotype is labeled as medium-sized. V and J are TRBV5-4 and TRBJ2-1; TRBD2 might be the D (6 bases). Trimming took off 4 bases at V and 0 bases at J, with 14 bases between the two ends. The CDR3 is 16 residues long. Germline V lookup: CDR1 SGHNT, CDR2 YYREEE (reference sequence). The CDR3 region is CASSPWRGSSYNEQFF. The CDR3, as DNA: TGTGCCAGCAGCCCCTGGCGGGGTAGCTCCTACAATGAGCAGTTCTTC.

There are many counts of this clonotype. The CDR3 reads CASSRDRGASYEQYV. The CDR3 DNA follows: TGTGCCAGCAGTCGCGACAGGGGGGCTTCCTACGAGCAGTACGTC. The chain employs TRBV5-4 and TRBJ2-7; TRBD1 agrees at 9 bases. This CDR3 has 15 residues. V gave up 5 bases and J gave up 1 base; unmatched junction bases: 7. In germline, CDR1 is SGHNT, CDR2 YYREEE (reference sequence).

This clonotype is medium-sized. The chain combines TRBV29-1 with TRBJ2-3; TRBD2 might be the D (10 bases). The V end lost 5 bases, the J end lost 4 bases, and 19 bases lay between the germline ends. The germline gives CDR1 SQVTM, CDR2 ANQGSEA. There are 15 residues in the CDR3. The CDR3 reads CSVRGQGTSADTQYF. DNA of the CDR3: TGCAGCGTTCGCGGACAGGGGACTAGCGCAGATACGCAGTATTTT.

Ten or more counts support this clonotype. The chain is built from TRBV24-1 and TRBJ2-2; D ambiguous. CDR1 is KGHDR, CDR2 SFDVKD, per germline. CDR3 length: 11 residues. The V gene lost 9 bases and the J gene lost 3 bases, with 4 bases spanning the gap. The CDR3 coding sequence is TGTGCCACCCGGGACACCGGGGAGCTGTTTTTT. It yields the protein CATRDTGELFF.

This clonotype was found many times. This chain connects TRBV27 to TRBJ1-2, with TRBD1 matching over 8 bases. CDR3 length equals 14 residues. The germline V gene has CDR1 MNHEY and CDR2 SMNVEV (reference sequence). Trimming took 2 bases from V and 8 from J; bases not matched to a gene: 7. The DNA for the CDR3 is TGTGCCAGCAGTTTAGGAGACAGGGGACACGGCTACACCTTC. The encoded protein is CASSLGDRGHGYTF.

Many counts were recorded for this clonotype. V is TRBV7-2 and J is TRBJ2-1; D is unclear. V dropped 4 bases and J dropped 0 bases, with 16 bases sitting between them. This CDR3 contains 17 residues. Germline CDR1 and CDR2: SGHTA and FQGNSA. DNA for the CDR3: TGTGCCAGCAGCTCCGACCTAATCCAGAGCTCCTACAATGAGCAGTTCTTC. It specifies CASSSDLIQSSYNEQFF.

This clonotype has at least ten counts. V and J are TRBV7-9 and TRBJ1-5, with D maybe TRBD1 (5 bases). The CDR3 length is 14 residues. Germline values: CDR1 SEHNR, CDR2 FQNEAQ (reference sequence). V lost 4 bases and J lost 4, with 11 bases in between. CDR3 bases: TGTGCCAGCAGCTCCCGGGACGGAAATCAGCCCCAGCATTTT. It specifies CASSSRDGNQPQHF.

In this sample, this clonotype turned up many times. V is TRBV27 and J is TRBJ1-2; no clear D. This CDR3 region has 18 residues. From germline, CDR1 is MNHEY and CDR2 SMNVEV (reference sequence). V was clipped by 5 bases and J by 0 bases, with 22 bases between them. The CDR3 DNA follows: TGTGCCAGCAGTCTGCTGCTCCCGACACTTGATACTAACTATGGCTACACCTTC. Translating gives CASSLLLPTLDTNYGYTF.

In this sample, this clonotype turned up a few times. This chain joins TRBV10-2 and TRBJ2-2; TRBD1 matches 7 bases. This CDR3 contains 16 residues. J gave up 8 bases and V 3 bases, and 12 bases lay outside the gene matches. The germline V gene has CDR1 WSHSY and CDR2 SAAADI. CDR3 sequence reads: CASSESGDSPSGELFF. CDR3 DNA sequence: TGCGCCAGCAGTGAATCAGGGGACAGCCCGTCAGGGGAGCTGTTTTTT.

This clonotype was counted ten times or more. The chain uses TRBV7-8 and TRBJ2-1; D possibly uses TRBD1 or TRBD2 (7 bases each). The CDR3 totals 16 residues. CDR1 is SGHVS and CDR2 is FQNEAQ in the germline V gene. Trimming removed 0 bases at V and 5 bases at J, with 14 bases between. The CDR3 loop is CASSLAGQGGNNEQFF. For the CDR3, the DNA is TGTGCCAGCAGCTTAGCCGGGCAGGGGGGGAACAATGAGCAGTTCTTC.